The present T cell receptor (beta chain) was sequenced within a study of technical replicates of blood from a few donors (dated by TCRdb to the late 2010s). V loses 0 bases, J loses 11 bases, and the germline ends lie 16 bases apart. The CDR3 numbers 14 residues from cysteine through phenylalanine. The sequence is cut down to CDR3 DNA, 42 bases in frame from base 1. Sequences LGHNT (CDR1) and FRNRAP (CDR2) are obtained from the germline V gene. Receptor amplification or capture employed the immunoSEQ multiplex PCR assay. TCRdb stores this immuneACCESS table with in-frame sequences only. Part of the clones is absent; in the studies checked, under half of the shortfall reflects unresolved V genes, and no reason is known for the rest. Here the sample has roughly 83,000 clones; approximately 92% occur a single time. Over 0.2% of the sample comes from the top ten. To note about this clone: Its antigen is currently not known. No much larger clone exists at a distance of one base, and base qualities are not known.

Sequences were obtained from T cells isolated from PBMCs. This receptor was identified in a human donor in good health. The chain couples TRBV12-5 to TRBJ1-1; no D segment can be confidently identified. The CDR3 corresponds to CASGLVGDPAGAFF. The DNA is TGTGCTAGTGGTTTGGTAGGTGACCCCGCGGGGGCTTTCTTT.